Below, 21 T cell receptor beta chains from the same sample are listed, as sequenced in a study of T cells in Graves' hyperthyroidism and ophthalmopathy. RNA transcripts gave rise to amplified TCR beta CDR3 regions. A first-round RT-PCR of the TCR CDR3 used the HTBI primer set. Via MiXCR, TCRdb re-called the multiplex PCR reads, giving one row per CDR3 protein. The sample has around 360,000 distinct CDR3 sequences; 15% are singletons. The source material was blood. The receptors come from a woman between 55 and 75 years old with Graves' ophthalmopathy.

There are many counts of this clonotype. The rearrangement joins TRBV5-4 to TRBJ2-2; 9 bases align to TRBD1. Unmatched junction bases numbered 5, after V lost 3 bases and J lost 5 bases. Looked up from germline, CDR1 is SGHNT and CDR2 is YYREEE (reference sequence). This CDR3 is built from 15 residues. This CDR3 is CASSSGTGWTGELFF. CDR3 nucleotide sequence: TGTGCCAGCAGCTCCGGGACAGGGTGGACCGGGGAGCTGTTTTTT.

This clonotype was observed many times. The chain employs TRBV20-1 and TRBJ2-7, with 11 bases identical to TRBD2. The CDR3 has 14 residues. V dropped 6 bases and J dropped 1; count of bases not matched to a gene: 5. Germline V lookup: CDR1 DFQATT, CDR2 SNEGSKA (reference sequence). CDR3 nucleotides: TGCAGTGCCGCCGGACTAGCGGGTTCCTACGAGCAGTACTTC. It is translated as CSAAGLAGSYEQYF.

This clonotype has ten or more counts. The chain employs TRBV30 and TRBJ2-7, with TRBD1 matching 7 bases. Trimming at V came to 8 bases and at J to 5 bases, leaving 15 bases not matched to a gene. CDR1 and CDR2 from the germline V gene are GTSNPN and SVGIG (reference sequence). The CDR3 has 14 residues. The CDR3 is CAGNTNRGGHEQYF. The CDR3 DNA reads TGTGCCGGAAACACCAACAGGGGCGGCCACGAGCAGTACTTC.

At least ten counts were recorded for this clonotype. The V call is TRBV5-6, the J call TRBJ1-1; D possibly corresponds to TRBD1 (5 bases). Deletions cut 4 bases from V and 0 bases from J, with 16 bases between. Germline V gene data show CDR1 as SGHDT and CDR2 as YYEEEE. CDR3 length equals 16 residues. DNA of the CDR3: TGTGCCAGCAGCCCGGGGGAGGTCCACATGAACACTGAAGCTTTCTTT. Amino acids: CASSPGEVHMNTEAFF.

Notes on this clonotype: A single base separates this from a much larger clone, so it may be a read error. The J gene is TRBJ2-7, the V gene TRBV5-1; TRBD1 matches 10 bases. This CDR3 comprises 15 residues. Looked up from germline, CDR1 is SGHRS and CDR2 is YFSETQ. The V segment lost 4 bases and the J segment 3 bases; nucleotides outside the gene matches: 7. CDR3 coding DNA: TGCGCCAGCAGCCCGGGGACAGGGGCGCTCTACGAGCAGTACTTC. Protein product: CASSPGTGALYEQYF.

Only a few counts were recorded for this clonotype. The genes are TRBV28 and TRBJ2-2, with 9 bases aligning to TRBD2. V was pared by 5 bases and J by 7 bases, with 11 bases of the junction left unmatched. This CDR3 spans 16 amino acids. In germline, CDR1 is MDHEN, CDR2 SYDVKM. The DNA of the CDR3 is TGTGCCAGCAGTCCCCCGGCGGGAGGGCCGGACGGGGAGCTGTTTTTT. It encodes CASSPPAGGPDGELFF. Based on the CDR3 plus reference TRBV28 and TRBJ2-2, the full variable domain is DVKVTQSSRYLVKRTGEKVFLECVQDMDHENMFWYRQDPGLGLRLIYFSYDVKMKEKGDIPEGYSVSREKKERFSLILESASTNQTSMYLCASSPPAGGPDGELFFGEGSRLTVL.

CDR3 region: CASSNGQLEGFF. For the CDR3, the DNA is TGTGCCAGCAGTAACGGACAGCTTGAGGGTTTCTTT. The J gene is TRBJ1-1, the V gene TRBV6-1; possible D gene TRBD1, 6 bases. Germline CDR1 reads MNHNS; CDR2 reads SASEGT. The CDR3 is 12 amino acids. Trimming stripped 5 bases from V and 13 bases from J, with 17 bases between.

V usage is TRBV19 and J usage is TRBJ1-5; D gene unclear. Trimming pared 3 bases from V and 8 bases from J, leaving 11 bases between. CDR1 is LNHDA and CDR2 is SQIVND in the germline V gene (reference sequence). This CDR3 region has 13 residues. This CDR3 reads CASSIREREPQHF. The CDR3 DNA follows: TGTGCCAGTAGTATTCGAGAACGCGAGCCCCAGCATTTT.

This clonotype has just one count. This chain joins TRBV18 and TRBJ1-6; no firm D call. The germline gives CDR1 KGHSH, CDR2 LQKENI. The CDR3 sequence is 14 residues long. With 2 bases removed from V and 2 bases from J, the gap between germline ends came to 4 bases. The CDR3 coding sequence is TGTGCCAGCTCACCAGGGACCTATAATTCACCCCTCCACTTT. It yields the protein CASSPGTYNSPLHF.

This rearrangement joins TRBV5-1 to TRBJ2-7, with D possibly TRBD1 on 5 matching bases. Trimming cost V 10 bases and J 2 bases, with 16 bases left between them. Germline CDR1 and CDR2: SGHRS and YFSETQ. The CDR3 covers 13 residues. CDR3 sequence reads: CAPRAELTYEQYF. As DNA, the CDR3 is TGCGCCCCCAGGGCTGAATTGACCTACGAGCAGTACTTC.

CDR3 loop: CSAGQGAGSNQPQHF. CDR3 DNA sequence: TGCAGCGCGGGACAGGGGGCGGGAAGCAATCAGCCCCAGCATTTT. This chain links TRBV29-1 with TRBJ1-5; TRBD1 matches at 12 bases. This CDR3 spans 15 amino acids. The J segment lost 1 base and the V segment lost 7 bases, leaving 5 bases of the junction unmatched. Germline lookup yields CDR1 SQVTM and CDR2 ANQGSEA.

This clonotype was detected many times. The chain uses TRBV28 and TRBJ2-1; 11 bases are a match to TRBD2. In germline, CDR1 is MDHEN, CDR2 SYDVKM. The trim removed 8 bases at V and 5 bases at J, leaving 11 bases unmatched. CDR3 length: 16 residues. CDR3 residues: CASCSLAGGSDNEQFF. The CDR3 DNA sequence: TGTGCCAGCTGTTCCTTAGCGGGAGGGAGCGACAATGAGCAGTTCTTC.

In regard to this clonotype: A much more abundant neighbour one base away suggests this may be a read error. The chain is built from TRBV28 and TRBJ1-2; weak D call: TRBD1 (6 bases). This CDR3 spans 14 amino acids. Germline CDR1 reads MDHEN; CDR2 reads SYDVKM. This CDR3 is CTSSFFQGTYGYTF. CDR3 in DNA: TGTACCAGCAGTTTCTTCCAGGGGACCTATGGCTACACCTTC.

This clonotype was detected ten times or more. This may be a read error, as it is one base from a much larger clone. The chain employs TRBV6-1 and TRBJ2-3; D unclear. The CDR3 has 14 amino acids. V was shortened by 6 bases and J by 2 bases, with 12 bases between the two germline ends. Germline loops: CDR1 MNHNS, CDR2 SASEGT. This CDR3 reads CASSPGPYTDTQYF. The CDR3 DNA is TGTGCCAGCAGCCCCGGGCCCTACACAGATACGCAGTATTTT.

This clonotype occurred a few times. The J gene is TRBJ2-2, the V gene TRBV3-1; D possibly matches TRBD1 or TRBD2 (5 bases each). Per germline, CDR1 LGHDT and CDR2 YNNKEL (reference sequence). CDR3 length: 16 amino acids. The ends were cut back, 0 bases at V and 6 bases at J, with 14 bases in the middle. The CDR3 nucleotides are TGTGCCAGCAGCCAAGATTTGGGGACGGGCCCCGGGGAGCTGTTTTTT. Amino acids: CASSQDLGTGPGELFF.

The sample holds many counts of this clonotype. The chain carries TRBV18 and TRBJ2-5; the D gene is possibly TRBD2 (5 bases). The V gene's germline CDR1 is KGHSH and CDR2 LQKENI. There are 15 residues in the CDR3. Trimming took 3 bases from V and 1 from J, leaving 12 bases between them. CDR3: CASSPTDFSQETQYF. Written as DNA, the CDR3 is TGTGCCAGCTCACCCACGGACTTCTCCCAAGAGACCCAGTACTTC.

This clonotype was seen many times. V and J are TRBV7-6 and TRBJ2-1, with a possible D match to TRBD1 (6 bases). This CDR3 contains 17 residues. Trimming removed 1 base from V and 4 bases from J, with 17 bases in between. Germline V gives CDR1 SGHVS, CDR2 FNYEAQ. The CDR3 coding sequence is TGTGCCAGCAGCTTAGAAGACCGGGACAAGATGTACAATGAGCAGTTCTTC. Its translation: CASSLEDRDKMYNEQFF.

This clonotype was seen at least ten times. The chain joins TRBV28 to TRBJ1-2; TRBD1 matches 7 bases. There are 14 residues in the CDR3. Germline values: CDR1 MDHEN, CDR2 SYDVKM. The V gene end was trimmed by 6 bases and the J gene end by 4 bases; junction bases not matched to a gene: 8. CDR3 coding DNA: TGTGCCAGCAGCCTAGAAGGGGGCAGCTATGGCTACACCTTC. It encodes CASSLEGGSYGYTF.

The rearrangement joins TRBV12-5 to TRBJ1-1; the D gene is possibly TRBD1 (5 bases). CDR1 LGHNT and CDR2 FRNRAP come from the germline V gene. V lost 1 base to trimming and J lost 5 bases, with 14 bases between them. This CDR3 contains 15 residues. CDR3: CASGLGMGVGTEAFF. In nucleotides, the CDR3 is TGTGCTAGTGGTTTGGGCATGGGGGTGGGGACTGAAGCTTTCTTT.

This clonotype was seen at least ten times. The chain has TRBV19 and TRBJ2-7; either TRBD1 or TRBD2 may supply D (5 bases each). V was cut by 0 bases and J by 3 bases, with 12 bases left in between. The CDR3 has 15 residues. CDR1 and CDR2 (germline): LNHDA, SQIVND (reference sequence). CDR3 protein: CASSIDRGSFYEQYF. The CDR3 DNA reads TGTGCCAGTAGTATAGATCGGGGCAGTTTCTACGAGCAGTACTTC.

This clonotype has a count of ten or more. The V and J genes are TRBV20-1 and TRBJ2-1; 7 positions agree with TRBD2. This CDR3 is built from 17 residues. The J segment lost 8 bases and the V segment lost 0 bases, leaving 16 bases of the junction unmatched. Germline CDR1 and CDR2: DFQATT and SNEGSKA (reference sequence). The CDR3 sequence is CSARDRLRPSGIDEQFF. In nucleotides, the CDR3 is TGCAGTGCTAGAGATCGGTTGCGGCCCAGCGGGATAGATGAGCAGTTCTTC.